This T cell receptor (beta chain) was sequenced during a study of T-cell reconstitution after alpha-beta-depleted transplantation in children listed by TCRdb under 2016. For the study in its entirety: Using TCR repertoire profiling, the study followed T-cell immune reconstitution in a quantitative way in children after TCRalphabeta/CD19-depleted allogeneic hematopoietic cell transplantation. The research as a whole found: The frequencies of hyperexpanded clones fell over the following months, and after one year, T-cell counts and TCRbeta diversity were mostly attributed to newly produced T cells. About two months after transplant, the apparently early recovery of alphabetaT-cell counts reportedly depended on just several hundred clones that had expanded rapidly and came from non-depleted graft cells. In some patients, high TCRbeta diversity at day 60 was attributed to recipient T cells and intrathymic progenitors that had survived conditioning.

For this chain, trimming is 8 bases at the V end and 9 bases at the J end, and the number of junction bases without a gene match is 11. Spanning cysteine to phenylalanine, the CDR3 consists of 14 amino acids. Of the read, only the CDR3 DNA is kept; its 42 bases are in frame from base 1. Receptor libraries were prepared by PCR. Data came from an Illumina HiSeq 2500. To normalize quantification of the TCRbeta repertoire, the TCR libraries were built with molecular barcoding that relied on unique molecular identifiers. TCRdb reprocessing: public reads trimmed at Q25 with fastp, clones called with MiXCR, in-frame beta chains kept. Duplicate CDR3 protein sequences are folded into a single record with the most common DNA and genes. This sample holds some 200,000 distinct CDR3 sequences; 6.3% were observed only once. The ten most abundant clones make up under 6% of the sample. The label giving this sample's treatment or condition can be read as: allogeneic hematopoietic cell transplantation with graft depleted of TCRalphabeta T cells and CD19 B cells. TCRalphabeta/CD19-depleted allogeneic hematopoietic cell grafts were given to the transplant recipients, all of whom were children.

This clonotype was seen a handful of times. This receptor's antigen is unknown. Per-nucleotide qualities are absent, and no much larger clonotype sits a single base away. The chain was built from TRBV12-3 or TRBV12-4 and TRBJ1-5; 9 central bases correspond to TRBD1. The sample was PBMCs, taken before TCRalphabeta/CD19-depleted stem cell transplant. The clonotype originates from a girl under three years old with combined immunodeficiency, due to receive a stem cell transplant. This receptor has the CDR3 CASQTGGEEGPQHF. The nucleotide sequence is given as TGTGCCAGCCAGACAGGGGGAGAAGAAGGGCCCCAGCATTTT.